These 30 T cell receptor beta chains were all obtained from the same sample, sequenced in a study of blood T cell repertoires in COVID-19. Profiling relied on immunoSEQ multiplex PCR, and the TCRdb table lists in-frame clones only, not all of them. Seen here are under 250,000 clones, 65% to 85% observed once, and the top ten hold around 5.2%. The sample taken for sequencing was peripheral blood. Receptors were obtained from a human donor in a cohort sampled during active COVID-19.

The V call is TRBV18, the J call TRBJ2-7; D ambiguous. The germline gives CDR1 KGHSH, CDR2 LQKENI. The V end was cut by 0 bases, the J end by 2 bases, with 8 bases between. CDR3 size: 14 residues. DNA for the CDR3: TGTGCCAGCTCACCACCCTACGGTACCTACGAGCAGTACTTC. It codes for CASSPPYGTYEQYF.

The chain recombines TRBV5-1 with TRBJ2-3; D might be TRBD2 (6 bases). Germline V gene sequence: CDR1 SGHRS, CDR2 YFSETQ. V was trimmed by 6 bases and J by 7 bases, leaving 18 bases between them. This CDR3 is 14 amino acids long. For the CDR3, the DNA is TGCGCCAGCACCCGTTCAGGGACTGACAATACGCAGTATTTT. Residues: CASTRSGTDNTQYF.

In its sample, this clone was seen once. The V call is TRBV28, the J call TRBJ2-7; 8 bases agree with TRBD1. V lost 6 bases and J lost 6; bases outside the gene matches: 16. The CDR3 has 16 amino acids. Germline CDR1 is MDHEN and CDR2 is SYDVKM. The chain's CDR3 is CASSPLGWTGSGEQYF. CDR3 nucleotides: TGTGCCAGCAGCCCGCTGGGCTGGACAGGGTCGGGCGAGCAGTACTTC.

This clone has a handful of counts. Here the CDR3 reads CASSQSPSYYEQYF. CDR3 bases: TGTGCCAGCAGCCAATCTCCGTCCTATTACGAGCAGTACTTC. The rearrangement uses TRBV3-1 (or the pseudogene TRBV3-2) and TRBJ2-7; D is uncertain. The V and J ends lost 2 bases and 4 bases respectively, with 12 bases between them. CDR3 length equals 14 residues. Germline V lookup: CDR1 LGHDT, CDR2 YNNKEL (reference sequence).

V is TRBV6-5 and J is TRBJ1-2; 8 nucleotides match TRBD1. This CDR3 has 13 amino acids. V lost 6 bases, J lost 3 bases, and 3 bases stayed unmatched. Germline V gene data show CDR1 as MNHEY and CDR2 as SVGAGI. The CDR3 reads CASRMTGDYGYTF. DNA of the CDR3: TGTGCCAGCAGGATGACAGGGGACTATGGCTACACCTTC.

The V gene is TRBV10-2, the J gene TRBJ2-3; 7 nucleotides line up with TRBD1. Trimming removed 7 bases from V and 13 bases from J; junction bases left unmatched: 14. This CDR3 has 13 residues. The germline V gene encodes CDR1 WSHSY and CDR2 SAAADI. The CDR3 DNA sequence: TGCGCCAGCACAATCGGAGAGGCAGGGGGAAAGTATTTT. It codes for CASTIGEAGGKYF.

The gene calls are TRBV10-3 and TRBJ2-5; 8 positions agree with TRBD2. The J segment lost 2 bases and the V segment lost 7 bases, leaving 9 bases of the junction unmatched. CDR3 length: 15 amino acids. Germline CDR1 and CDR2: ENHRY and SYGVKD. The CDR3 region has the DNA TGTGCCATCACCCGGGGGCGGGGGGCTCAAGAGACCCAGTACTTC. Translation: CAITRGRGAQETQYF.

This chain's CDR3 is CATSDEGNTEAFF. The CDR3 bases are TGTGCCACCAGTGATGAGGGGAACACTGAAGCTTTCTTT. The V and J genes are TRBV24-1 and TRBJ1-1; D not certain. There are 13 residues in the CDR3. Germline V gene data show CDR1 as KGHDR and CDR2 as SFDVKD. Trimming took 3 bases from V and 1 from J, leaving 5 bases between them.

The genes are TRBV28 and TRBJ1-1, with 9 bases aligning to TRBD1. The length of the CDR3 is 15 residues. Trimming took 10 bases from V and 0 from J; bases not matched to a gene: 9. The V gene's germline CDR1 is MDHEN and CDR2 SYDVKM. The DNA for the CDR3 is TGTGCCACCGTGGGACAGGGCTTCATGAACACTGAAGCTTTCTTT. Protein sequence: CATVGQGFMNTEAFF.

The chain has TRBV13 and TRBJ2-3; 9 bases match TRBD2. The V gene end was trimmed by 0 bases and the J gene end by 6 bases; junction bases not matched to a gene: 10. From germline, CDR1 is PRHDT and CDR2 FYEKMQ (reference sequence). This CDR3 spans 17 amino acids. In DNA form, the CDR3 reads TGTGCCAGCAGCTTAGGGGGGCTTAGCGGGGGCGCCGATACGCAGTATTTT. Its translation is CASSLGGLSGGADTQYF.

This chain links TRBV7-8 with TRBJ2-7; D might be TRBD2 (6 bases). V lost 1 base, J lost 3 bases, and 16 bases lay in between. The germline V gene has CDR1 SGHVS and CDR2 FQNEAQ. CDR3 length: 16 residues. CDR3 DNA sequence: TGTGCCAGCAGCTTAGTTTTGGGAGGCAGCAGCTACGAGCAGTACTTC. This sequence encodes CASSLVLGGSSYEQYF.

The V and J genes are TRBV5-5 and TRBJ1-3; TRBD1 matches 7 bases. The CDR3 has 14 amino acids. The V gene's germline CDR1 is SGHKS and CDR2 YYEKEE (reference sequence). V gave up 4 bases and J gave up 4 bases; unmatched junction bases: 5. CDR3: CASSAGTAGNTIYF. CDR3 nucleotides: TGTGCCAGCAGCGCAGGGACAGCCGGAAACACCATATATTTT. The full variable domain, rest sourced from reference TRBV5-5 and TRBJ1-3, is DAGVTQSPTHLIKTRGQQVTLRCSPISGHKSVSWYQQVLGQGPQFIFQYYEKEERGRGNFPDRFSARQFPNYSSELNVNALLLGDSALYLCASSAGTAGNTIYFGEGSWLTVV.

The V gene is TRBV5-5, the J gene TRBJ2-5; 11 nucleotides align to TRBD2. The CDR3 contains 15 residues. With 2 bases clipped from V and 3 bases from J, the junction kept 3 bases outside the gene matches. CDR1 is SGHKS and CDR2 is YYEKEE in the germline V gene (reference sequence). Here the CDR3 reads CASSFGTSGKETQYF. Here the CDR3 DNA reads TGTGCCAGCAGCTTTGGGACTAGCGGAAAAGAGACCCAGTACTTC.

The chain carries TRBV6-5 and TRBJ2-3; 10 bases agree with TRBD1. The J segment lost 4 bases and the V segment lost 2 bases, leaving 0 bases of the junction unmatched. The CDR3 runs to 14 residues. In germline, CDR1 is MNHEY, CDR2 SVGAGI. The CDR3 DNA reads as TGTGCCAGCAGTTACGGGACAGGGGCAGATACGCAGTATTTT. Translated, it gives CASSYGTGADTQYF.

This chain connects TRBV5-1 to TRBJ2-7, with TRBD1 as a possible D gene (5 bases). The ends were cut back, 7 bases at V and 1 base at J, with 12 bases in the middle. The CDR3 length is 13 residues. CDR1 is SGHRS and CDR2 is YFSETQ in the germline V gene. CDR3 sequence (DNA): TGCGCCAGCCACCTTGGACATTCCTACGAGCAGTACTTC. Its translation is CASHLGHSYEQYF.

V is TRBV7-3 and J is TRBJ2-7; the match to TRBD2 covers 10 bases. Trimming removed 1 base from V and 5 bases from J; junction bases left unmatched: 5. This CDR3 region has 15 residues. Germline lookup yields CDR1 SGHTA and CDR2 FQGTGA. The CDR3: CASSLISGGADEQYF. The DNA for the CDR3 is TGTGCCAGCAGCTTAATAAGCGGGGGGGCCGACGAGCAGTACTTC.

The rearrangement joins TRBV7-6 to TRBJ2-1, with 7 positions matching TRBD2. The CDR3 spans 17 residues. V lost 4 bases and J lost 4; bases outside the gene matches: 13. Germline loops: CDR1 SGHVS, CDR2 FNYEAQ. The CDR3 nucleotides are TGTGCCAGCAGCTCCGGACTAGTATGGGGACCTTACAATGAGCAGTTCTTC. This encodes CASSSGLVWGPYNEQFF. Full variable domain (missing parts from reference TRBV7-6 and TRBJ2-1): GAGVSQSPRYKVTKRGQDVALRCDPISGHVSLYWYRQALGQGPEFLTYFNYEAQQDKSGLPNDRFSAERPEGSISTLTIQRTEQRDSAMYRCASSSGLVWGPYNEQFFGPGTRLTVL.

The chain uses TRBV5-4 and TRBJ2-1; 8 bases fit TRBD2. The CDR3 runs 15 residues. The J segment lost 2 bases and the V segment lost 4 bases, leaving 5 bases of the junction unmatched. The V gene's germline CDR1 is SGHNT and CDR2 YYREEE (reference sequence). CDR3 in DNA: TGTGCCAGCAGCACCGGGGGGGAGGCCTACAATGAGCAGTTCTTC. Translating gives CASSTGGEAYNEQFF.

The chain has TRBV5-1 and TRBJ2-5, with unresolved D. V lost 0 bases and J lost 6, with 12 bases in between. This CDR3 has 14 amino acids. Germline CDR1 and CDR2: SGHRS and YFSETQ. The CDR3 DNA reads TGCGCCAGCAGCTTGGCCGTAAGAGAAAAGACCCAGTACTTC. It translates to CASSLAVREKTQYF.

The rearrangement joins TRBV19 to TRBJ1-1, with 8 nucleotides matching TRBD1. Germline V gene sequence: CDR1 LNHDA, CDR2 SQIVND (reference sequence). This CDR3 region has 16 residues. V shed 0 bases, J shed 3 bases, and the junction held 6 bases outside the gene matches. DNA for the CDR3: TGTGCCAGTAGTATAGAGACCTCAGGGGGCCACACTGAAGCTTTCTTT. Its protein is CASSIETSGGHTEAFF.

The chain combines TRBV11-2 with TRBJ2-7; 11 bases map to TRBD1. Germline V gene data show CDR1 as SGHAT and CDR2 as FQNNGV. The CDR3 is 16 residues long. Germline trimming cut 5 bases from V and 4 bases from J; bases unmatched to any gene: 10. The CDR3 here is CASSAEPGTGGYEQYF. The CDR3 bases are TGTGCCAGCAGCGCCGAACCGGGGACAGGGGGATACGAGCAGTACTTC.

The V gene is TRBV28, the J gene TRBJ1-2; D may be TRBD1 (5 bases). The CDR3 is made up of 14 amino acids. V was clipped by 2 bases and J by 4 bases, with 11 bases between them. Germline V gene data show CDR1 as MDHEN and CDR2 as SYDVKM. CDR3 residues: CASSLARALYGYTF. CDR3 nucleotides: TGTGCCAGCAGTTTAGCCAGGGCCCTCTATGGCTACACCTTC.

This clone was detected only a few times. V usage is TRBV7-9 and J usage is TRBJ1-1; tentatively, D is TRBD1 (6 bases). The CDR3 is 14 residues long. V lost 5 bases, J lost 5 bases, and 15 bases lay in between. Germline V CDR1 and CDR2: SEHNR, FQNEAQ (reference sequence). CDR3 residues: CASSRIEQGTEAFF. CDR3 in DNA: TGTGCCAGCAGCCGGATAGAACAGGGAACTGAAGCTTTCTTT.

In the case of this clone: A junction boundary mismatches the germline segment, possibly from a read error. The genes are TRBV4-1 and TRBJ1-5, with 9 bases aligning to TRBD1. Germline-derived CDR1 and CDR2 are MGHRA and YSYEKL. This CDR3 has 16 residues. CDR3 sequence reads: CASSQGPTGGVQPQHF. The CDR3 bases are TGCGCCAGCAGTCAAGGGCCCACAGGGGGCGTTCAGCCCCAGCATTTT.

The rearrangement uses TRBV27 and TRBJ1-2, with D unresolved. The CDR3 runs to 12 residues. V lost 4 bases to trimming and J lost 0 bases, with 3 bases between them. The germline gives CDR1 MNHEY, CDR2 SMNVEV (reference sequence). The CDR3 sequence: CASSSTNYGYTF. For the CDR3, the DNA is TGTGCCAGCAGTTCAACTAACTATGGCTACACCTTC.

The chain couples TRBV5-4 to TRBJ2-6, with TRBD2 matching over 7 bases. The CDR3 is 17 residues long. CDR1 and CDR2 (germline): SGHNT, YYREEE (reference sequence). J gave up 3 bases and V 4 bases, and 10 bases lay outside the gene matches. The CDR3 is CASSPGLAAGGANVLTF. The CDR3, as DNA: TGTGCCAGCAGCCCGGGCCTAGCGGCTGGTGGGGCCAACGTCCTGACTTTC. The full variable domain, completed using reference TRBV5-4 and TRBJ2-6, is ETGVTQSPTHLIKTRGQQVTLRCSSQSGHNTVSWYQQALGQGPQFIFQYYREEENGRGNFPPRFSGLQFPNYSSELNVNALELDDSALYLCASSPGLAAGGANVLTFGAGSRLTVL.

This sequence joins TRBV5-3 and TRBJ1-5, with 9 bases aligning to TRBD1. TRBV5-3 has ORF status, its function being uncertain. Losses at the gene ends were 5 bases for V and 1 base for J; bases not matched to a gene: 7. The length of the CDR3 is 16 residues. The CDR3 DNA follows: TGTGCCAGAAGAACCGGACAGGGGAGGAGCAATCAGCCCCAGCATTTT. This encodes CARRTGQGRSNQPQHF.

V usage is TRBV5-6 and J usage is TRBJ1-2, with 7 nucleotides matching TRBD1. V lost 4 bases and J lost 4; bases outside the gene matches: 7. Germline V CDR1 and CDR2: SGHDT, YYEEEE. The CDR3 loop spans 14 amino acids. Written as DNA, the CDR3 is TGTGCCAGCAGCGTTAGGGGGCGCAGCTATGGCTACACCTTC. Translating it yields CASSVRGRSYGYTF.

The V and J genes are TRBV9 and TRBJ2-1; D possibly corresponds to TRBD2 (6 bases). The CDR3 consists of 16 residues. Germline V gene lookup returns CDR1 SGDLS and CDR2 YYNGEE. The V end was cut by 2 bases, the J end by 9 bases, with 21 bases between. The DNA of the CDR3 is TGTGCCAGCAGCGTGAGACCGGGACTCTCCTCGGGTGAGCAGTTCTTC. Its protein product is CASSVRPGLSSGEQFF.

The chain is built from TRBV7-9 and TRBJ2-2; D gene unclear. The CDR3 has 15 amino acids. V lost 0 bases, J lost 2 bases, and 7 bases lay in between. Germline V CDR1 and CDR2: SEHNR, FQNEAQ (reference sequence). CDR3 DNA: TGTGCCAGCAGCTTAGCTGCGGTCAACACCGGGGAGCTGTTTTTT. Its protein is CASSLAAVNTGELFF.